The rows below give T cell receptor beta chains drawn from one sample of a study of neurological immune-mediated disorders. TCRdb reprocessed the 5' RACE reads with MiXCR, giving one entry per CDR3 protein. The sample includes approximately 26,000 distinct CDR3 sequences, almost 2.5% seen only once; the top ten take roughly 2.5%. Specimen: PBMCs. All receptors derive from a woman aged 50 to 60 with multiple sclerosis. CDR3s include the opening cysteine and the closing phenylalanine or tryptophan. Each record gives: J gene, V gene, CDR3 protein.

J gene: TRBJ1-6
V gene: TRBV20-1
CDR3 protein: CSARDGAAYNSPLNF

J gene: TRBJ2-7
V gene: TRBV20-1
CDR3 protein: CSARDRASAYEQYF

J gene: TRBJ2-3
V gene: TRBV27
CDR3 protein: CASSQRSGTGKTDTQYF

J gene: TRBJ1-2
V gene: TRBV12-3/TRBV12-4
CDR3 protein: CASSLDDRGHDGYTF

J gene: TRBJ2-5
V gene: TRBV5-8
CDR3 protein: CASRRQYQETQYF

J gene: TRBJ2-1
V gene: TRBV7-2
CDR3 protein: CASRGLAGNNEQFF

J gene: TRBJ1-2
V gene: TRBV3-1
CDR3 protein: CASSQLGAHGYTF

J gene: TRBJ2-3
V gene: TRBV5-1
CDR3 protein: CASSLVAADTQYF

J gene: TRBJ1-2
V gene: TRBV18
CDR3 protein: CASSPALQGYGYTF

J gene: TRBJ1-1
V gene: TRBV20-1
CDR3 protein: CSAKNPEAFF

J gene: TRBJ2-7
V gene: TRBV20-1
CDR3 protein: CSARDFGAGISYEQYF

J gene: TRBJ1-6
V gene: TRBV9
CDR3 protein: CASSPQPGQWGETLHF

J gene: TRBJ2-7
V gene: TRBV11-2
CDR3 protein: CASSPRTGGYSYEQYF

J gene: TRBJ2-1
V gene: TRBV7-2
CDR3 protein: CASSPPRASGNNEQFF

J gene: TRBJ2-5
V gene: TRBV5-6
CDR3 protein: CASRSTGGFETQYF

J gene: TRBJ2-7
V gene: TRBV7-2
CDR3 protein: CASSPAYEQYF

J gene: TRBJ2-1
V gene: TRBV6-5
CDR3 protein: CASSYTPPSYNEQFF

J gene: TRBJ2-7
V gene: TRBV24-1
CDR3 protein: CATSDSIRLSGAQYF

J gene: TRBJ2-2
V gene: TRBV20-1
CDR3 protein: CSAIAGANTGELFF

J gene: TRBJ2-1
V gene: TRBV20-1
CDR3 protein: CSARPRLAGVRDNEQFF

J gene: TRBJ2-7
V gene: TRBV5-1
CDR3 protein: CASSLTKHYEQYF

J gene: TRBJ2-7
V gene: TRBV20-1
CDR3 protein: CSARRGPNSYEQYF

J gene: TRBJ1-2
V gene: TRBV6-5
CDR3 protein: CASSYRQGLDGYTF

J gene: TRBJ2-5
V gene: TRBV19
CDR3 protein: CASSRDRVETQYF

J gene: TRBJ2-3
V gene: TRBV20-1
CDR3 protein: CSARGRPSGGFVDTQYF

J gene: TRBJ2-1
V gene: TRBV12-3/TRBV12-4
CDR3 protein: CASSSQLYNEQFF

J gene: TRBJ2-1
V gene: TRBV7-9
CDR3 protein: CASSQTGDGEQFF

J gene: TRBJ2-7
V gene: TRBV5-1
CDR3 protein: CASSLSGGAHEQYF

J gene: TRBJ2-7
V gene: TRBV20-1
CDR3 protein: CSAPRSGGYEQYF

J gene: TRBJ2-7
V gene: TRBV20-1
CDR3 protein: CSATLRGGLYEQYF

J gene: TRBJ1-3
V gene: TRBV6-5
CDR3 protein: CASREFSGNTIYF

J gene: TRBJ1-6
V gene: TRBV7-2
CDR3 protein: CASSPDRVSYNSPLHF

J gene: TRBJ1-2
V gene: TRBV5-1
CDR3 protein: CASSLNRLYGYTF

J gene: TRBJ2-1
V gene: TRBV7-3
CDR3 protein: CASSTGQGGDEQFF

J gene: TRBJ2-7
V gene: TRBV20-1
CDR3 protein: CSARDLAVGEQYF

J gene: TRBJ2-1
V gene: TRBV28
CDR3 protein: CASAGTSGGNEQFF

J gene: TRBJ1-2
V gene: TRBV20-1
CDR3 protein: CSAIPEGYGYTF

J gene: TRBJ2-3
V gene: TRBV7-9
CDR3 protein: CASIPPTSTDTQYF

J gene: TRBJ2-3
V gene: TRBV7-9
CDR3 protein: CASSSSTDTQYF

J gene: TRBJ2-7
V gene: TRBV5-1
CDR3 protein: CASSSGGGYEQYF

J gene: TRBJ2-3
V gene: TRBV29-1
CDR3 protein: CSARLNTDTQYF

J gene: TRBJ2-3
V gene: TRBV6-4
CDR3 protein: CASSASGSSTDTQYF

J gene: TRBJ2-1
V gene: TRBV12-3/TRBV12-4
CDR3 protein: CASSRTRDTHNEQFF

J gene: TRBJ1-2
V gene: TRBV20-1
CDR3 protein: CSAKSGQAYGYTF

J gene: TRBJ1-2
V gene: TRBV7-8
CDR3 protein: CASSLKESANYGYTF

J gene: TRBJ1-1
V gene: TRBV14
CDR3 protein: CASSLMRGNTEAFF

J gene: TRBJ2-1
V gene: TRBV7-8
CDR3 protein: CASSLGALSSYNEQFF

J gene: TRBJ2-5
V gene: TRBV27
CDR3 protein: CASSWGAGLETQYF

J gene: TRBJ1-5
V gene: TRBV6-6
CDR3 protein: CASLGYSNQPQHF

J gene: TRBJ2-5
V gene: TRBV28
CDR3 protein: CASSLLLAGLQETQYF

J gene: TRBJ1-1
V gene: TRBV20-1
CDR3 protein: CSAQRVNTEAFF

J gene: TRBJ2-5
V gene: TRBV5-1
CDR3 protein: CASSLDRGIQETQYF

J gene: TRBJ1-6
V gene: TRBV6-5
CDR3 protein: CASSYTGSPLHF

J gene: TRBJ2-3
V gene: TRBV20-1
CDR3 protein: CSAMTSGGADTQYF